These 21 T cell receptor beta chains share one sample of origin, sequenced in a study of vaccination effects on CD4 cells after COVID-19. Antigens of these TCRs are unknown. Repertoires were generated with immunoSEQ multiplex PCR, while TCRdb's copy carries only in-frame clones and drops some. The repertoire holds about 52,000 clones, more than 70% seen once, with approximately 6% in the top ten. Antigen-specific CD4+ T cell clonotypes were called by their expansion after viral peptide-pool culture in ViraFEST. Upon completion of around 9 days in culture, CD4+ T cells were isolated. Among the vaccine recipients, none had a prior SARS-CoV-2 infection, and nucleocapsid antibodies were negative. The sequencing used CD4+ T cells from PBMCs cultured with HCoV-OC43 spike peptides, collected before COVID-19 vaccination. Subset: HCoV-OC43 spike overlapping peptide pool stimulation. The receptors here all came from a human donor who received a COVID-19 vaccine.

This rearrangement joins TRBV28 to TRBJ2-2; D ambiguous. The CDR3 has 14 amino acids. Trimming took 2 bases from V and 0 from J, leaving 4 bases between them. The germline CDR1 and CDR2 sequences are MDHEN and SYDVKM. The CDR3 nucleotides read TGTGCCAGCAGTTTAGTGCCGAACACCGGGGAGCTGTTTTTT. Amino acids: CASSLVPNTGELFF.

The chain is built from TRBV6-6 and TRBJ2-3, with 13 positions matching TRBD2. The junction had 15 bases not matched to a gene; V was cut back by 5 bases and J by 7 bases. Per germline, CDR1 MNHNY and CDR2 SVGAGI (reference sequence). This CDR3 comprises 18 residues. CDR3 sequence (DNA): TGTGCCAGCAGTCTCACTCGCTCGACTAGCGGGGGGCCCCATACGCAGTATTTT. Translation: CASSLTRSTSGGPHTQYF.

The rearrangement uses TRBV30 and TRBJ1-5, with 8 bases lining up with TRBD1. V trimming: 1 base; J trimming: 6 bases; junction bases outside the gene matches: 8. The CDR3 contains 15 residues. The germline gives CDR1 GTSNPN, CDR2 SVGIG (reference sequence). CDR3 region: CAWSGTQGARQPQHF. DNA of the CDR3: TGTGCCTGGAGTGGAACCCAGGGGGCTCGTCAGCCCCAGCATTTT.

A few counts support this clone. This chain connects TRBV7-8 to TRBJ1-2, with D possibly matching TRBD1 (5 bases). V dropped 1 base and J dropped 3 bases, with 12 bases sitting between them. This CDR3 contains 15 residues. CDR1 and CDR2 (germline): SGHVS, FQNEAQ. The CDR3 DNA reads TGTGCCAGCAGCTTAGTCAGGGTTGGAGACTATGGCTACACCTTC. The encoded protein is CASSLVRVGDYGYTF. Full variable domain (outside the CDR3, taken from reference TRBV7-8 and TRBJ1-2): GAGVSQSPRYKVAKRGQDVALRCDPISGHVSLFWYQQALGQGPEFLTYFQNEAQLDKSGLPSDRFFAERPEGSVSTLKIQRTQQEDSAVYLCASSLVRVGDYGYTFGSGTRLTVV.

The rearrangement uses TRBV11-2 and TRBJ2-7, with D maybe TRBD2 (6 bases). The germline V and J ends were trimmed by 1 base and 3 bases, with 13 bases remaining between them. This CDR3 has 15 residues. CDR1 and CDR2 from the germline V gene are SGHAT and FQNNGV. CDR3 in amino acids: CASSLGGLPVYEQYV. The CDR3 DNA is TGTGCCAGCAGCTTAGGCGGACTACCAGTCTACGAGCAGTACGTC.

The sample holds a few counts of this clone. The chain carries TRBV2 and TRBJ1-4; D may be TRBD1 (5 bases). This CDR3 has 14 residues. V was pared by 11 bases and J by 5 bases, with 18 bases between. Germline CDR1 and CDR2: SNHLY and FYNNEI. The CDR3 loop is CAGGSGTVNEKLFF. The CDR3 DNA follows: TGTGCCGGGGGATCCGGGACGGTAAATGAAAAACTGTTTTTT.

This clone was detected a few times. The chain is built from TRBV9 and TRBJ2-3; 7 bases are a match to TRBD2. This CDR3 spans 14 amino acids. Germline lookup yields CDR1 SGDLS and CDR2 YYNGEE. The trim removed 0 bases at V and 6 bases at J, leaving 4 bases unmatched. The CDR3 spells CASSVGRGDDTQYF. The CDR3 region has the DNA TGTGCCAGCAGCGTAGGCCGGGGGGATGATACGCAGTATTTT. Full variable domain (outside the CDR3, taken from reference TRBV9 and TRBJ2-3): DSGVTQTPKHLITATGQRVTLRCSPRSGDLSVYWYQQSLDQGLQFLIQYYNGEERAKGNILERFSAQQFPDLHSELNLSSLELGDSALYFCASSVGRGDDTQYFGPGTRLTVL.

CDR3 in amino acids: CASSPPSTNTEAFF. In DNA form, the CDR3 reads TGTGCCAGCTCACCACCGTCTACGAACACTGAAGCTTTCTTT. This chain connects TRBV18 to TRBJ1-1; unclear D gene. The germline V gene encodes CDR1 KGHSH and CDR2 LQKENI. This CDR3 comprises 14 residues. V lost 0 bases, J lost 1 base, and 6 bases lay in between.

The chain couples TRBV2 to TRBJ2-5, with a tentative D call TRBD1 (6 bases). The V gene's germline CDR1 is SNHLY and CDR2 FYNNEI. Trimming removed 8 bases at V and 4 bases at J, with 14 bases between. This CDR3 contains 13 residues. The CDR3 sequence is CASRTDSLETQYF. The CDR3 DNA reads TGTGCCAGCCGAACGGACAGTTTAGAGACCCAGTACTTC.

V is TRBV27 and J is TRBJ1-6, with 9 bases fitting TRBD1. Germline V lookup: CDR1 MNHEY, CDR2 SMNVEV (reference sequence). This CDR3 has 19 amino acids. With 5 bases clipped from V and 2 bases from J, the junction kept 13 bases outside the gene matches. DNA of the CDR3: TGTGCCAGCAGTCTCTCATCTCCGGGACAGGGAACCTATAATTCACCCCTCCACTTT. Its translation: CASSLSSPGQGTYNSPLHF.

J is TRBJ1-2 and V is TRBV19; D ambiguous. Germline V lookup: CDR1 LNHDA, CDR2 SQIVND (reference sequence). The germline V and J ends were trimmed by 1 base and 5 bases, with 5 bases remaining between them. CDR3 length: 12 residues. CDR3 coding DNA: TGTGCCAGTAGTATAGGGCAGTATGGCTACACCTTC. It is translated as CASSIGQYGYTF. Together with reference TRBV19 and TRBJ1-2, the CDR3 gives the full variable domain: DGGITQSPKYLFRKEGQNVTLSCEQNLNHDAMYWYRQDPGQGLRLIYYSQIVNDFQKGDIAEGYSVSREKKESFPLTVTSAQKNPTAFYLCASSIGQYGYTFGSGTRLTVV.

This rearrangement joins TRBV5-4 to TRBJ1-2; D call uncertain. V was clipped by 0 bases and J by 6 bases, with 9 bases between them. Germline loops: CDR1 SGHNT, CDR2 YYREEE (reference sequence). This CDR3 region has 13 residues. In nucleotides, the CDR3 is TGTGCCAGCAGCTTGGCTGGGCTCGATGGCTACACCTTC. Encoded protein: CASSLAGLDGYTF.

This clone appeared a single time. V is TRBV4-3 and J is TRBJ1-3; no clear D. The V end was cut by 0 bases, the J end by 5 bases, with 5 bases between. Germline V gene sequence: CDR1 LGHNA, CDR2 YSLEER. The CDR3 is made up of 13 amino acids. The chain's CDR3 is CASSQDWRNTIYF. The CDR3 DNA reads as TGCGCCAGCAGCCAAGACTGGCGAAACACCATATATTTT.

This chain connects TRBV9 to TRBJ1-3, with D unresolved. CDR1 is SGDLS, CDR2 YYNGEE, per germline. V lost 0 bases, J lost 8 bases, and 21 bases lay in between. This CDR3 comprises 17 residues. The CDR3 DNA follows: TGTGCCAGCAGCGTAGCTCTTCGACCGACGGACGGCCACACCATATATTTT. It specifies CASSVALRPTDGHTIYF.

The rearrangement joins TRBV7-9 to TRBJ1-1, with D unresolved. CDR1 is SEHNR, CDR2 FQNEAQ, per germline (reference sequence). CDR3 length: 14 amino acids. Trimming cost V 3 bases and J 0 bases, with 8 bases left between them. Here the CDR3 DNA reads TGTGCCAGCAGCTTGAGACCTATGAACACTGAAGCTTTCTTT. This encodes CASSLRPMNTEAFF.

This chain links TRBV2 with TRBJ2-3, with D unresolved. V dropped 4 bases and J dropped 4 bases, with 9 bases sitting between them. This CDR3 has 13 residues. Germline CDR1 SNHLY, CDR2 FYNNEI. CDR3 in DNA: TGTGCCAGCAGTGGGGCCTCTCCAGATACGCAGTATTTT. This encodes CASSGASPDTQYF. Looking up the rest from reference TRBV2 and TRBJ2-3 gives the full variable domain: EPEVTQTPSHQVTQMGQEVILRCVPISNHLYFYWYRQILGQKVEFLVSFYNNEISEKSEIFDDQFSVERPDGSNFTLKIRSTKLEDSAMYFCASSGASPDTQYFGPGTRLTVL.

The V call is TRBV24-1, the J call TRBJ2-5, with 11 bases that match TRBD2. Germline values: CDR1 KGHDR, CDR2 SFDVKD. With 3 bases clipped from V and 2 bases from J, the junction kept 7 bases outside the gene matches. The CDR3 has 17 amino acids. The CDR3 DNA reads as TGTGCCACCAGTGATCAAAGATCTAGCGGGGGGCAAGAGACCCAGTACTTC. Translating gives CATSDQRSSGGQETQYF.

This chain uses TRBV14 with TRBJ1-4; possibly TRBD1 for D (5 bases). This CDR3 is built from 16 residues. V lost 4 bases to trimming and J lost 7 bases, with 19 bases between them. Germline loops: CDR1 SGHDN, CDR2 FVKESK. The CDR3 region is CASSRITGTRGEKLFF. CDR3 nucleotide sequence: TGTGCCAGCAGCCGTATCACCGGGACCCGTGGTGAAAAACTGTTTTTT.

CDR3 DNA: TGTGCCAGCAGTTTGGTCTGGACTGAAGCTTTCTTT. This codes for CASSLVWTEAFF. The chain is built from TRBV12-3 or TRBV12-4 and TRBJ1-1; D is uncertain. V was shortened by 3 bases and J by 5 bases, with 7 bases between the two germline ends. The CDR3 is 12 residues long.

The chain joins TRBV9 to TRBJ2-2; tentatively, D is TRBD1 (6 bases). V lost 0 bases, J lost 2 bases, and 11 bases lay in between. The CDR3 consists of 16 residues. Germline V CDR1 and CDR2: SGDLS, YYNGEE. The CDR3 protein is CASSVVSGVNTGELFF. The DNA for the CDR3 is TGTGCCAGCAGCGTAGTGTCAGGGGTTAACACCGGGGAGCTGTTTTTT.

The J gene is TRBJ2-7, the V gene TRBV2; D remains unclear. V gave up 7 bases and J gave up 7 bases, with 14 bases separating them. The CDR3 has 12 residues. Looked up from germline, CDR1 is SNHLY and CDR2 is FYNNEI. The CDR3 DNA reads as TGTGCCAGCACCCCCGACACGGCGGAGCAGTACGTC. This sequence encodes CASTPDTAEQYV.